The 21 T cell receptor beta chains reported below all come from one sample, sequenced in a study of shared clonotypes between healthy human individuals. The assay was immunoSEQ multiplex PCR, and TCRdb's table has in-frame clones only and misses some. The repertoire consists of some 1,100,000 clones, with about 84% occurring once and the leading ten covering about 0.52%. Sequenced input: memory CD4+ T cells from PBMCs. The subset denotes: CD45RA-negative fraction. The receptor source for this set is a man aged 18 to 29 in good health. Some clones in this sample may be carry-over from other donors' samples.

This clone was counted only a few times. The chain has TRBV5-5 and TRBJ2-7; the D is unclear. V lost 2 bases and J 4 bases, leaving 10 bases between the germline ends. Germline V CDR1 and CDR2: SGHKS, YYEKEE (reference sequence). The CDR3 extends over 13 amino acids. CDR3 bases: TGTGCCAGCAGCTTTGGTGTTTCGTACGAGCAGTACTTC. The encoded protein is CASSFGVSYEQYF.

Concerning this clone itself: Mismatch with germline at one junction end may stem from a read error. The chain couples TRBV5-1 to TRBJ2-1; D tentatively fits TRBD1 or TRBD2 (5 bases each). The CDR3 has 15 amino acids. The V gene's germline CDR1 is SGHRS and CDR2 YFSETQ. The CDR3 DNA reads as TGCGCCAGCAGTTTGGGGACCGGGGCGGCCAATGAGCAGTTCTTC. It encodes CASSLGTGAANEQFF.

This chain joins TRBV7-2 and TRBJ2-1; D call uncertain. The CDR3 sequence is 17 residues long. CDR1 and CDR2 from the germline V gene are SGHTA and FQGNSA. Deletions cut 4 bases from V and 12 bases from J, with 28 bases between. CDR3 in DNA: TGTGCCAGCAGCTCAACTCGATCCACAATCCCTGTTGCACCGCAGTTCTTC. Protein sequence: CASSSTRSTIPVAPQFF.

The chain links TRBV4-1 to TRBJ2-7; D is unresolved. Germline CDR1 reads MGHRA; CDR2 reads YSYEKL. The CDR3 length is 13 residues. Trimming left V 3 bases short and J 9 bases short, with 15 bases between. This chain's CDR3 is CASSHTVGFGQYF. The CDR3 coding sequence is TGCGCCAGCAGCCACACTGTCGGGTTTGGGCAGTACTTC.

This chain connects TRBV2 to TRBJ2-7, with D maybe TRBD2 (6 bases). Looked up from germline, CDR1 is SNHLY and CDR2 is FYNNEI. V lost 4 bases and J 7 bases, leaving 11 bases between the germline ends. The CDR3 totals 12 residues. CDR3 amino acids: CASSALGGEQYF. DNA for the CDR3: TGTGCCAGCAGTGCACTTGGGGGGGAGCAGTACTTC.

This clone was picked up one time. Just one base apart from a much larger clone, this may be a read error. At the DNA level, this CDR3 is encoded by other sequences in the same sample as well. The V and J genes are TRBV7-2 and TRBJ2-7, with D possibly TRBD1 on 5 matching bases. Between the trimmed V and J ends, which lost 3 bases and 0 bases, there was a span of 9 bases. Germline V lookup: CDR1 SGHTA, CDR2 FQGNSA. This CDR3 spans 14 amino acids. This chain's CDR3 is CASSLGLGSYEQYF. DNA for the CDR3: TGTGCCAGCAGCTTGGGGCTGGGCTCCTACGAGCAGTACTTC.

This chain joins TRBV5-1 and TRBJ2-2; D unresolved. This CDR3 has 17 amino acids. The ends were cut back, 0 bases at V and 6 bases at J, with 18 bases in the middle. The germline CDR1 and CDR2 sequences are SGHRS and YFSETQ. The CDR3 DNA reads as TGCGCCAGCAGCTTGGCCCCCGAATTTCAGGAGTCCGGGGAGCTGTTTTTT. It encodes CASSLAPEFQESGELFF.

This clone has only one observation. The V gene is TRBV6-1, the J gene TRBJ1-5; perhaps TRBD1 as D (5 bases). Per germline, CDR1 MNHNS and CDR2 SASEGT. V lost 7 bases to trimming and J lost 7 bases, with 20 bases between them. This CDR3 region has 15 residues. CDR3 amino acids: CASTRRLQGGQPQHF. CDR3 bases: TGTGCCAGCACCCGAAGGTTGCAGGGTGGACAGCCCCAGCATTTT.

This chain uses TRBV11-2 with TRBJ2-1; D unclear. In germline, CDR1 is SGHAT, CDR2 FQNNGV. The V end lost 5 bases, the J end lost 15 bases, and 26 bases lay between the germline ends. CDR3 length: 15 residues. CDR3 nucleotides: TGTGCCAGCAGCGCGGACCCCGGCAGGCCCACGAGACGGTTCTTC. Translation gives CASSADPGRPTRRFF.

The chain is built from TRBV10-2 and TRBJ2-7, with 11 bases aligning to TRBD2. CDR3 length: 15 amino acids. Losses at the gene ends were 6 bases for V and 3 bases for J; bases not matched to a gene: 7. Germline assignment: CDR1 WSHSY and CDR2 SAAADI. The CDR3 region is CASRDLAGGLYEQYF. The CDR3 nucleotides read TGCGCCAGCAGAGATTTAGCGGGAGGGCTCTACGAGCAGTACTTC.

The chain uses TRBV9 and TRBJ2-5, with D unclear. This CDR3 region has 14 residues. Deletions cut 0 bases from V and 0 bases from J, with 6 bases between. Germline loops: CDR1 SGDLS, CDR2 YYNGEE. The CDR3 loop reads CASSVGSYQETQYF. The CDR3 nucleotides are TGTGCCAGCAGCGTAGGGTCGTACCAAGAGACCCAGTACTTC.

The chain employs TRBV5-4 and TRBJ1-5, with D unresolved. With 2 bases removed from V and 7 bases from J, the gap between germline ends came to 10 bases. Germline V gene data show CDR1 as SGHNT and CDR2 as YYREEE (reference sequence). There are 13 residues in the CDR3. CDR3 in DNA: TGTGCCAGCAGCTTTGGTTCCGGACAGCCCCAGCATTTT. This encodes CASSFGSGQPQHF.

CDR3: CASKEGASTYGYTF. CDR3 coding DNA: TGCGCCAGCAAGGAGGGGGCGTCGACCTATGGCTACACCTTC. The rearrangement uses TRBV23-1 and TRBJ1-2; TRBD1 aligns across 7 bases. TRBV23-1 is an open reading frame whose function is uncertain. The CDR3 contains 14 residues. V was clipped by 7 bases and J by 4 bases; unmatched bases: 9.

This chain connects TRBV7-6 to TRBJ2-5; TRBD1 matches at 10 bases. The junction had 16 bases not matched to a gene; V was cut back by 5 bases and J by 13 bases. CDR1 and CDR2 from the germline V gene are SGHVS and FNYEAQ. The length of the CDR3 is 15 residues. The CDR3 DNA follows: TGTGCCAGCAGCCTAGACAGGGGGCACACCTACGAGCGGTACTTC. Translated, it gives CASSLDRGHTYERYF.

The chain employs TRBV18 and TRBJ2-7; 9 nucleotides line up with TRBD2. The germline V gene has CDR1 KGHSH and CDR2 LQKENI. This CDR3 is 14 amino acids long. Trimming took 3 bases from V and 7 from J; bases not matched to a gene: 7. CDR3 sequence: CASSPGGGAAEQYF. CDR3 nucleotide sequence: TGTGCCAGCTCACCGGGCGGGGGGGCGGCAGAGCAGTACTTC.

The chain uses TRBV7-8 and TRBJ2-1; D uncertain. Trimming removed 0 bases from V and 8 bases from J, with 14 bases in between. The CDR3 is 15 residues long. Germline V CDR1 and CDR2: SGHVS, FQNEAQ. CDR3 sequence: CASSLAGNSFYEQFF. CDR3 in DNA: TGTGCCAGCAGCTTAGCGGGGAATAGTTTCTATGAGCAGTTCTTC.

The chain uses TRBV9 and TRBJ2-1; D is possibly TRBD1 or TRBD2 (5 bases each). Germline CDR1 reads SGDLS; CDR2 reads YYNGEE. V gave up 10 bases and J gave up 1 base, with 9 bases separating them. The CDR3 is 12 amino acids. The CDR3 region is CASGRSYNEQFF. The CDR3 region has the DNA TGTGCCTCGGGACGGTCCTACAATGAGCAGTTCTTC.

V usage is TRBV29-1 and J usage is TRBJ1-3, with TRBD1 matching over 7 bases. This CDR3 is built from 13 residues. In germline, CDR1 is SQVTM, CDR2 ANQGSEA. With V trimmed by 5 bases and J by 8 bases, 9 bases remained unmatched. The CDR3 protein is CSVSGGPTDTIYF. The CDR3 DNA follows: TGCAGCGTTTCAGGGGGTCCTACCGACACCATATATTTT.

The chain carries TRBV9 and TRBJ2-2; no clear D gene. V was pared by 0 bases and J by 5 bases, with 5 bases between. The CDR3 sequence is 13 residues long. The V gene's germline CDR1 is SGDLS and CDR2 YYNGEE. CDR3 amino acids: CASSVGATGELFF. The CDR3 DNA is TGTGCCAGCAGCGTAGGGGCTACCGGGGAGCTGTTTTTT.

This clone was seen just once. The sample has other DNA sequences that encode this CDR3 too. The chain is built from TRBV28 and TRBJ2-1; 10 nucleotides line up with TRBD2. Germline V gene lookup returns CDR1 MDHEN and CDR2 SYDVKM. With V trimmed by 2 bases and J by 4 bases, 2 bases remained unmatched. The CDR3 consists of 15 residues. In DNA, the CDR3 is TGTGCCAGCAGTTTACTGACTAGCGGGTACAATGAGCAGTTCTTC. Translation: CASSLLTSGYNEQFF.

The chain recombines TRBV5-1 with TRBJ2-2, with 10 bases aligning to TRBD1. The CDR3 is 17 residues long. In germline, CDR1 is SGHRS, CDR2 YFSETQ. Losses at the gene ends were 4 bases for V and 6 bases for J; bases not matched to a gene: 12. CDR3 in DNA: TGCGCCAGCAGCCTCCTTCCTCGGGACAGGGGTCCCGGGGAGCTGTTTTTT. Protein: CASSLLPRDRGPGELFF.